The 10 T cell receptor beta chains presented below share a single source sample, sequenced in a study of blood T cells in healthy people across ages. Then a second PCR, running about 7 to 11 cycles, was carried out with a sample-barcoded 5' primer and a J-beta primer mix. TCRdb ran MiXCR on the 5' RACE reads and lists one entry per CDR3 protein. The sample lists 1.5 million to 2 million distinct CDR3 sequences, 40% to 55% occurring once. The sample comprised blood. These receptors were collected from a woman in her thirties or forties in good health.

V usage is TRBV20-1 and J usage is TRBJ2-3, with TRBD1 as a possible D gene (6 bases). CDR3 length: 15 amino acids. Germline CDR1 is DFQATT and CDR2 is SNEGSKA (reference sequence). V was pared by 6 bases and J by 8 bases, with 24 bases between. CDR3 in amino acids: CSAPGDGLGYGTQYF. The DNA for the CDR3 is TGCAGTGCGCCAGGGGACGGCCTCGGGTACGGTACGCAGTATTTT.

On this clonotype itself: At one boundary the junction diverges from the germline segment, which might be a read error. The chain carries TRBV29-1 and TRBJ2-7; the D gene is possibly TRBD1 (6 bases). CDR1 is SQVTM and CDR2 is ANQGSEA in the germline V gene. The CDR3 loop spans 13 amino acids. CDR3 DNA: TGCAGCACGCGGACAGCTACCTCCTGCGAGCAGTACTTC. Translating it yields CSTRTATSCEQYF.

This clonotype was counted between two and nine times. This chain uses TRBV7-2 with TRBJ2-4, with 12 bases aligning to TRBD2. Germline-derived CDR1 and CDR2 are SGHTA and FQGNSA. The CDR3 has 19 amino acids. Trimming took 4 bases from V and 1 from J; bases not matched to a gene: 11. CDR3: CASSSRLAGASGAKNIQYF. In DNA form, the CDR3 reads TGTGCCAGCAGCTCCCGACTAGCGGGGGCGAGTGGGGCCAAAAACATTCAGTACTTC.

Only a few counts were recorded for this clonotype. The CDR3 here is CSVGSSVTETQYF. The CDR3 DNA reads as TGCAGCGTTGGTAGTAGCGTGACCGAGACCCAGTACTTC. V and J are TRBV29-1 and TRBJ2-5, with D tentatively TRBD2 (5 bases). The germline V and J ends were trimmed by 4 bases and 5 bases, with 14 bases remaining between them. Per germline, CDR1 SQVTM and CDR2 ANQGSEA. The CDR3 extends over 13 amino acids.

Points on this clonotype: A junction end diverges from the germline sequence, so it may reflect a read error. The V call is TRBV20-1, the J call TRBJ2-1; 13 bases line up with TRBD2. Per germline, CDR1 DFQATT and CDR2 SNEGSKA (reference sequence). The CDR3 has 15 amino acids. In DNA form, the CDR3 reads TGCAGTGCTCCCGGGACTAGCGGGGTCTACAATGAGCAGTTCTTT. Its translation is CSAPGTSGVYNEQFF.

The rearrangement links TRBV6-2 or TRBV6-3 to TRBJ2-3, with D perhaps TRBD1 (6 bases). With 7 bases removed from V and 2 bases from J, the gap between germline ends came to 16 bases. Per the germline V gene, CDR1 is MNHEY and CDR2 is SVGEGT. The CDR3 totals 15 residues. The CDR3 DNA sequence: TGTGCCAGCACCCCGCAGGGGCTCAACACAGATACGCAGTATTTT. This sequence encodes CASTPQGLNTDTQYF.

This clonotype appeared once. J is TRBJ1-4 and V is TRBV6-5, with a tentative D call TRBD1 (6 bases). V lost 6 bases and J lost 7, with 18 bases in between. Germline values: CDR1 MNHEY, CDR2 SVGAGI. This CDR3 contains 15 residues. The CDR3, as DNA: TGTGCCAGCAGCCCGAGTGCAGGGGAGGGTGAAAAACTGTTTTTT. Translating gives CASSPSAGEGEKLFF.

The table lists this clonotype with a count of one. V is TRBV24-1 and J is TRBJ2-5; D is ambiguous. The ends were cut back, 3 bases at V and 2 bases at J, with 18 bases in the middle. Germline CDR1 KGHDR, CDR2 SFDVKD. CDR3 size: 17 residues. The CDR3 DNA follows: TGTGCCACCAGTGATCCGTCCGGCCGGTCCGCTCAAGAGACCCAGTACTTC. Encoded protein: CATSDPSGRSAQETQYF.

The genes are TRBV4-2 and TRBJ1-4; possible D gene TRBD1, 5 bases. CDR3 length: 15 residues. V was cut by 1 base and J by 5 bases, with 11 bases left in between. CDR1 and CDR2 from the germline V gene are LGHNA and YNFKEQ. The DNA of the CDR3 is TGTGCCAGCAGCCAAGTGGGCTCAGGGAATGAAAAACTGTTTTTT. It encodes CASSQVGSGNEKLFF.

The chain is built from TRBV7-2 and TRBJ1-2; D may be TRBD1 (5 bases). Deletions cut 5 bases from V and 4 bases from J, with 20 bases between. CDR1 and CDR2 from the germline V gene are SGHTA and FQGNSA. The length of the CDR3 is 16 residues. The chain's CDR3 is CASSPYPPLQGYGYTF. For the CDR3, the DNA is TGTGCCAGCAGCCCCTACCCTCCCCTCCAGGGCTATGGCTACACCTTC.